This is a list of T cell receptor beta chains from one sample in a study of blood T cell repertoires in COVID-19. The assay was immunoSEQ multiplex PCR, and TCRdb's table has in-frame clones only and misses some. The table lists over 200,000 clones, about 91% of them singletons. Material for sequencing was peripheral blood. The receptors originated from a young man with acute or convalescent COVID-19. The CDR3 runs from the conserved cysteine through the conserved F or W. D genes are given only for firm matches. The size field is filled for only some rows; it gives once, few, many or a size class.

>TRBJ1-2|once|TRBV27|TRBD1
TGTGCCAGCAGTCCGGGACAGGGGTGGGATGGCTACACCTTC
CASSPGQGWDGYTF
>TRBJ2-3|-|TRBV29-1|-
TGCAGCGTTGACGGGTCTAAGGCTACGCAGTATTTT
CSVDGSKATQYF
>TRBJ1-5|once|TRBV19|TRBD1
TGTGCCAGTACCTATAGGCAGGGGGTGGGCAATCAGCCCCAGCATTTT
CASTYRQGVGNQPQHF
>TRBJ2-1|-|TRBV30|TRBD1
TGTGCCTTACAGGGGGCGGGTGAGCAGTTCTTC
CALQGAGEQFF
>TRBJ2-7|-|TRBV5-6|-
TGTGCCAGCACCACTTGGGGAGGGGGGCCAAAGTCCTACGAGCAGTACTTC
CASTTWGGGPKSYEQYF
>TRBJ1-2|-|TRBV5-4|-
TGTGCCAGCGGTGAGCGAGGGCATGGCTACACCTTC
CASGERGHGYTF
>TRBJ2-3|-|TRBV18|-
TGTGCCAGCTCACCGGTCCAGGGGTCGAGAGATACGCAGTATTTT
CASSPVQGSRDTQYF
>TRBJ2-1|-|TRBV5-6|-
TGTGCCAGCACCGCCGGGTCCAATGAGCAGTTCTTC
CASTAGSNEQFF
>TRBJ1-4|-|TRBV16|-
TGTGCCAGCAGCCAAAACCTTCCGATCGGCCGACAGAGTGCTAATGAAAAACTGTTTTTT
CASSQNLPIGRQSANEKLFF
>TRBJ1-3|-|TRBV6-5|-
TGTGCCAGCACGAGCAGGGCTGGAAACACCATATATTTT
CASTSRAGNTIYF
>TRBJ2-5|-|TRBV18|-
TGTGCCAGCTCCCTAGACCAAGAGACCCAGTACTTC
CASSLDQETQYF
>TRBJ2-6|-|TRBV2|TRBD1
TGTGCCAGCGACAGGGACTCTGGGGCCAACGTCCTGACTTTC
CASDRDSGANVLTF
>TRBJ2-1|-|TRBV29-1|TRBD2
TGCAGCGTCTGGACTAGCTACAATGAGCAGTTCTTC
CSVWTSYNEQFF
>TRBJ2-3|-|TRBV10-3|-
TGTGCCATCAGTGAGTCGAAACAAGATACGCAGTATTTT
CAISESKQDTQYF
>TRBJ1-1|-|TRBV6-5|-
TGTGCCAGCAGTTACGACTCTTTGGTCACTGAAGCTTTCTTT
CASSYDSLVTEAFF
>TRBJ2-7|-|TRBV5-4|-
TGTGCCAGCATGCGGGACCGTCTTATATACGAGCAGTACTTC
CASMRDRLIYEQYF
>TRBJ2-7|-|TRBV2|-
TGTGCCAGCAGTGAGCGGGTGCGCTACGAGCAGTACTTC
CASSERVRYEQYF
>TRBJ1-1|-|TRBV19|-
TGTGCCAGTAGGGTCGGGGGAGGCACTGAAGCTTTCTTT
CASRVGGGTEAFF
>TRBJ2-2|-|TRBV11-2|TRBD2
TGTGCCAGCAGCTTGCCGGGACTAGCGGGAGCCGGGGAGCTGTTTTTT
CASSLPGLAGAGELFF
>TRBJ2-2|-|TRBV27|TRBD2
TGTGCCAGCAGTTCCGGACTAGCGGGGGGTCGGTACACCGGGGAGCTGTTTTTT
CASSSGLAGGRYTGELFF
>TRBJ1-4|-|TRBV7-2|-
TGTGCCAGCAGCTTAGTCAGTAATGAAAAACTGTTTTTT
CASSLVSNEKLFF
>TRBJ2-1|-|TRBV19|TRBD2
TGTGCCACCCTACGGGGGGGGAGCTCCTACAATGAGCAGTTCTTC
CATLRGGSSYNEQFF
>TRBJ1-2|-|TRBV28|-
TGTGCCAGCAGTCCGCGCCGGGGATTTCATGGCTACACCTTC
CASSPRRGFHGYTF
>TRBJ1-1|-|TRBV6-5|-
TGTGCCAGCAGTTACCTCGAGGGGGGGCAGGCTTTCTTT
CASSYLEGGQAFF
>TRBJ2-7|few|TRBV28|-
TGTGCCAGCAGTTTGGGCAGTACCTACGAGCAGTACTTC
CASSLGSTYEQYF
>TRBJ2-5|-|TRBV5-1|TRBD2
TGCGCCAGCAGCTTGAGATCCGGGAGCGGGACGGGAGAGACCCAGTACTTC
CASSLRSGSGTGETQYF
>TRBJ1-1|-|TRBV6-5|-
TGTGCCAGCAGTTACGGAAGGAGGCCGGGTAACACTGAAGCTTTCTTT
CASSYGRRPGNTEAFF
>TRBJ1-6|-|TRBV4-1|TRBD1
TGCGCCAGCAGCCAAGTTAGGGACAGATATTCACCCCTCCACTTT
CASSQVRDRYSPLHF
>TRBJ2-2|-|TRBV18|-
TGTGCCAGCTCACCATATGAACAGGGCTACACCGGGGAGCTGTTTTTT
CASSPYEQGYTGELFF
>TRBJ1-5|-|TRBV28|-
TGTGCCAGCAGTCCTCGACTGACCAGCAATCAGCCCCAGCATTTT
CASSPRLTSNQPQHF
>TRBJ2-1|-|TRBV28|-
TGTGCCAGCAGTTTCCCCGTAACTGTTCACAATGAGCAGTTCTTC
CASSFPVTVHNEQFF